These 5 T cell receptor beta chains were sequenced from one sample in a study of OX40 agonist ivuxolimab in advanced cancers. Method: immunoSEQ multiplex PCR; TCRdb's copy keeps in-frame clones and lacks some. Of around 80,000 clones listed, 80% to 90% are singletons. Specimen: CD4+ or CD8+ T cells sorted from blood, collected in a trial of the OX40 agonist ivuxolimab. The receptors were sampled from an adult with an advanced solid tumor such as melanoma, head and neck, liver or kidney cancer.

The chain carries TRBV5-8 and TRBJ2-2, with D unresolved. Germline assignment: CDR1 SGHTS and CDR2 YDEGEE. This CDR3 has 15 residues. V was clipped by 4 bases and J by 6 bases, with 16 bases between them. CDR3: CASSRPRGRSGELFF. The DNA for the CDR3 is TGTGCCAGCAGCCGACCGCGAGGTCGGTCCGGGGAGCTGTTTTTT.

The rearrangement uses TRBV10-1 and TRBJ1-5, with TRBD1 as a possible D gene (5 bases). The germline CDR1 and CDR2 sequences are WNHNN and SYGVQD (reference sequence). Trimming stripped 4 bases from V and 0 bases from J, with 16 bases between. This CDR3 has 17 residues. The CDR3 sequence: CASSAITGHLSNQPQHF. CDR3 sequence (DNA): TGCGCCAGCAGTGCCATTACCGGACACCTTAGCAATCAGCCCCAGCATTTT.

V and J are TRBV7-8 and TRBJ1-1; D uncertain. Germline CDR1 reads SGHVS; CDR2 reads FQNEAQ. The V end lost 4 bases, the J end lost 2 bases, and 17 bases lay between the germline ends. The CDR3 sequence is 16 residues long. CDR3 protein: CASSSLPGPSNTEAFF. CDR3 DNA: TGTGCCAGCAGCTCCTTACCTGGACCAAGCAACACTGAAGCTTTCTTT. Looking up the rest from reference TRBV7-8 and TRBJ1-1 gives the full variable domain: GAGVSQSPRYKVAKRGQDVALRCDPISGHVSLFWYQQALGQGPEFLTYFQNEAQLDKSGLPSDRFFAERPEGSVSTLKIQRTQQEDSAVYLCASSSLPGPSNTEAFFGQGTRLTVV.

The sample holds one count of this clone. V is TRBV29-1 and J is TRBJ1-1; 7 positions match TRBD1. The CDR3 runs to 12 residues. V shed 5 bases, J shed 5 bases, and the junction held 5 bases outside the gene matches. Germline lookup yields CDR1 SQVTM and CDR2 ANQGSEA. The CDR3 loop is CSVYRGQTEAFF. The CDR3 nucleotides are TGCAGCGTTTACAGGGGACAAACTGAAGCTTTCTTT.

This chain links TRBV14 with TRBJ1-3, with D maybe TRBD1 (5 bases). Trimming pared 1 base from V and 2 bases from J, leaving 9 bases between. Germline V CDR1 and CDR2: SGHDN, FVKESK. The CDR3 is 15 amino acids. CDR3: CASSQVSGPGNTIYF. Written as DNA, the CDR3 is TGTGCCAGCAGCCAAGTGTCGGGGCCTGGAAACACCATATATTTT.